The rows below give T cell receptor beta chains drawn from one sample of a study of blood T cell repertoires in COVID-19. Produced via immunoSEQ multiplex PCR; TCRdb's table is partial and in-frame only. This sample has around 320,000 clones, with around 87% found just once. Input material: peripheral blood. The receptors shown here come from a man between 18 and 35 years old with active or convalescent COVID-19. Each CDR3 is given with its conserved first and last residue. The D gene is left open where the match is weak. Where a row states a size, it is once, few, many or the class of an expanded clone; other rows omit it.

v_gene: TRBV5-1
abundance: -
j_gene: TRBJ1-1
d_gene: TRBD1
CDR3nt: TGCGCCAGCAGCTTGGGGGACAGCACGAACACTGAAGCTTTCTTT
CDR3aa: CASSLGDSTNTEAFF

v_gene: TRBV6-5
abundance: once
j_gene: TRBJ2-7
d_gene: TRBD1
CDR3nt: TGTGCCAGCGGGGACAGGGCGATTTATGACGAGCAGTACTTC
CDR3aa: CASGDRAIYDEQYF

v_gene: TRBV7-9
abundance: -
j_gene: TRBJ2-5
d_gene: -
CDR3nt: TGTGCCAGCACTAATACAGGGAATCGCCAAGAGACCCAGTACTTC
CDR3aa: CASTNTGNRQETQYF

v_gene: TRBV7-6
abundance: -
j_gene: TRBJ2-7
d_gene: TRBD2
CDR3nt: TGTGCCAGCAGCTTAGAACCGGGACTAGCGGCCTCGGGAGAGCAGTACTTC
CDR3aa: CASSLEPGLAASGEQYF

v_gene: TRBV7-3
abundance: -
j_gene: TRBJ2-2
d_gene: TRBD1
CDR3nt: TGTGCCAGCAGCTTGACAGGGGTTGACACCGGGGAGCTGTTTTTT
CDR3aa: CASSLTGVDTGELFF

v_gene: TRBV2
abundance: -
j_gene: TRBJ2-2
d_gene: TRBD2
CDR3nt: TGTGCCAGCACCGGGACTAGGGGAACCGGGGAGCTGTTTTTT
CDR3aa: CASTGTRGTGELFF

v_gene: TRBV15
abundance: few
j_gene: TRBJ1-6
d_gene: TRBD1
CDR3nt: TGTGCCACCAGCAGAACCGGGACAGGGAATTCACCCCTCCACTTT
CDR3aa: CATSRTGTGNSPLHF

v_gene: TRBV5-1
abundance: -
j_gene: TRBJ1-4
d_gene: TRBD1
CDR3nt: TGCGCCAGCAGCGTCGGACAGGGGAGTTCTAATGAAAAACTGTTTTTT
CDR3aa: CASSVGQGSSNEKLFF

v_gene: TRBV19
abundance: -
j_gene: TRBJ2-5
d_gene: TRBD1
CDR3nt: TGTGCCAGTAGTGGGTCCGGGACAGGCGAGGAGACCCAGTACTTC
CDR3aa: CASSGSGTGEETQYF

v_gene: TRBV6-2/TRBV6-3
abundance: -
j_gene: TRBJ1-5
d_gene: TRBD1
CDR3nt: TGTGCCAGCAGTGACAGGGGAGGTCAGCCCCAGCATTTT
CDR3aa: CASSDRGGQPQHF

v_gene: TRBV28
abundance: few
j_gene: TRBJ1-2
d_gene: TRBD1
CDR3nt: TGTGCCAGCAGTTTCCTTACAGGGGGCGCTCCTGGCTACACCTTC
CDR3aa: CASSFLTGGAPGYTF

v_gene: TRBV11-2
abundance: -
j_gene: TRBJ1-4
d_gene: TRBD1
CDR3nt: TGTGCCAGCAGCCAGGGGACAGGGATCAAGGTGGGAAAACTGTTTTTT
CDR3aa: CASSQGTGIKVGKLFF

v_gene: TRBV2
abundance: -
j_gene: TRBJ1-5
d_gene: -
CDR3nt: TGTGCCAGCAGTGTCAGGGGTAGCCAGCCCCAGCATTTT
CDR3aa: CASSVRGSQPQHF

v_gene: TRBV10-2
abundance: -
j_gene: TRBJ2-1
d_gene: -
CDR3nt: TGCGCCAGCAGTGACTCTGGGCCAAATGAGCAGTTCTTC
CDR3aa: CASSDSGPNEQFF

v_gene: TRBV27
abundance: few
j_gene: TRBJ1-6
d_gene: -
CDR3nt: TGTGCCGTGGGGTTAAGGAGGGGCGAGAATTCACCCCTCCACTTT
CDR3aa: CAVGLRRGENSPLHF

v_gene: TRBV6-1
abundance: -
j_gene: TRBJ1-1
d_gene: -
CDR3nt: TGTGCCAGCAGTGAACACAGGATAACGAACACTGAAGCTTTCTTT
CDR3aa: CASSEHRITNTEAFF

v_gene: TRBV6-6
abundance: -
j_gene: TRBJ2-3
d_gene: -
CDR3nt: TGTGCCAGCAGCAAAGGCTCCCCAGGTGTAGATACGCAGTATTTT
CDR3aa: CASSKGSPGVDTQYF

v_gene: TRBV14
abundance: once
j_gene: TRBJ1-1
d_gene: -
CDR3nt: TGTGCCAGCAGCTTCGGACAGAACACTGAAGCTTTCTTT
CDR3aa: CASSFGQNTEAFF

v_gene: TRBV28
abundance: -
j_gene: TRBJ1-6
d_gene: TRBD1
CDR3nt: TGTGCCAGCAGTTTATCTAGGACAGGATCATCACCCCTCCACTTT
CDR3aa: CASSLSRTGSSPLHF

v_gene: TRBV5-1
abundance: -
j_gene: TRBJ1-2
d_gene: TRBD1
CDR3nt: TGCGCCAGCAGCCCGGGACAGGATAACTATGGCTACACCTTC
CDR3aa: CASSPGQDNYGYTF

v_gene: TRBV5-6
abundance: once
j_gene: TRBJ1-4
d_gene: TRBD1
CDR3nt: TGTGCCAGCAGCTTGTCAAAAAGGGACAGGGGATATGAAAAACTGTTTTTT
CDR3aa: CASSLSKRDRGYEKLFF

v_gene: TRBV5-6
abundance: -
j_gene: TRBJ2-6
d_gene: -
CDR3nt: TGTGCCAGCAGCCTCAGGACTGGGGCCAACGTCCTGACTTTC
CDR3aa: CASSLRTGANVLTF

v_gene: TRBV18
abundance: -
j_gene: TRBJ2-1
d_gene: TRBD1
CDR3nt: TGTGCCAGCTGTAAAACCCGGGACAGGGGGCAAAATGAGCAGTTCTTC
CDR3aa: CASCKTRDRGQNEQFF

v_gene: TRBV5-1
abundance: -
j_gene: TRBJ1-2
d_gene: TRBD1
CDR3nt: TGCGCCAGCAGCTTCACAGGGGATCTTGGCTACACCTTC
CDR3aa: CASSFTGDLGYTF

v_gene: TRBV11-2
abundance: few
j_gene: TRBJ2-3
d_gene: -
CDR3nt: TGTGCCAGCAGCTTAATGCCCACCGGGGAAGATACGCAGTATTTT
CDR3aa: CASSLMPTGEDTQYF

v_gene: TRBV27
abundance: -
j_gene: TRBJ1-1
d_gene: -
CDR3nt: TGTGCCAGCAGTTTAATCGGGGATGACACTGAAGCTTTCTTT
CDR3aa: CASSLIGDDTEAFF

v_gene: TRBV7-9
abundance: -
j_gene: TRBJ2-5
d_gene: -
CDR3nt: TGTGCCAGCAGCTTACAGGGAATAGAGACCCAGTACTTC
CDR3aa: CASSLQGIETQYF

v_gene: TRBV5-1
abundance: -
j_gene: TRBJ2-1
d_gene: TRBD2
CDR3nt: TGCGCCAGCACCGTAGCGGGAGCCAACAACAATGAGCAGTTCTTC
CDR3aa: CASTVAGANNNEQFF

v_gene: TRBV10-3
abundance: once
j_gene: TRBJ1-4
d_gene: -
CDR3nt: TGTGCCATCAGTGAGGGGGAGACAACTAATGAAAAACTGTTTTTT
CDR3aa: CAISEGETTNEKLFF

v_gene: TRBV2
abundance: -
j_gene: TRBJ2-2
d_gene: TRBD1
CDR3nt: TGTGCCAGCAACCCAGACAGGGCTGGGACCGGGGAGCTGTTTTTT
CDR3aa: CASNPDRAGTGELFF

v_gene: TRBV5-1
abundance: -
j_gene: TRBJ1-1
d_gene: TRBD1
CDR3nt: TGCGCCAGCAGCACCGGGACAGAAGGGACTGAAGCTTTCTTT
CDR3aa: CASSTGTEGTEAFF

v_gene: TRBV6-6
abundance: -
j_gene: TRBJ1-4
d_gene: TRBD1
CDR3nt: TGTGCCACCCAAGGACAGGGGAAAGAAACTAATGAAAAACTGTTTTTT
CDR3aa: CATQGQGKETNEKLFF